This T cell receptor (beta chain) was sequenced during a study of cytomegalovirus exposure and HLA in healthy donors. Across the whole study: Among the approximately 400 genotyped donors, more than 70% were placed in the Caucasian-associated ancestry cluster.

PCR involved 60 Vbeta and 13 Jbeta primers. Original processing methods: A later analysis counted about 80 million unique TCR beta chains, some 11 million shared. The method was immunoSEQ multiplex PCR; TCRdb's version includes in-frame clones alone and lacks a portion of them. V and J calls and clone size are those listed in that table; D and trimming were worked out from the DNA. The repertoire consists of about 190,000 clones, with almost 75% occurring once and the leading ten covering approximately 3.1%. From germline, CDR1 is SGHRS and CDR2 YFSETQ. The CDR3 spans 13 residues. J gave up 8 bases and V 0 bases, and 4 bases lay outside the gene matches.

The chain joins TRBV5-1 to TRBJ1-2, with 7 bases identical to TRBD1. This TCR came from a woman in her twenties or thirties in good health and CMV-seropositive. Sequenced sample: PBMCs. CDR3 sequence reads: CASSLGQGEGYTF. The DNA of the CDR3 is TGCGCCAGCAGCTTGGGCCAGGGGGAAGGCTACACCTTC.